The 9 T cell receptor beta chains given below trace back to one sample, sequenced in a study of blood T cells in healthy people across ages. Primed by a sample-barcoded 5' primer and a J-beta primer mix, a second PCR proceeded for 7 to 11 cycles. In TCRdb, the 5' RACE reads were re-called with MiXCR into one record per CDR3 protein. The data show roughly 800,000 distinct CDR3 sequences, roughly 25% seen once. The sample was also linked to a second study, of T cells of mothers and their children.

The sample comprised blood. Source of these receptors: a boy aged 10-17 years in good health.

V gene TRBV7-2 combines with J gene TRBJ2-7; a weak D match, TRBD1 (5 bases). The CDR3 length is 14 residues. Germline CDR1 and CDR2: SGHTA and FQGNSA. Trimming pared 4 bases from V and 5 bases from J, leaving 15 bases between. The CDR3 loop reads CASSSPLKGNEQYF. DNA of the CDR3: TGTGCCAGCAGCTCCCCCCTCAAGGGGAACGAGCAGTACTTC.

The chain has TRBV29-1 and TRBJ1-3; D not certain. With 0 bases removed from V and 1 base from J, the gap between germline ends came to 7 bases. This CDR3 spans 14 amino acids. Germline values: CDR1 SQVTM, CDR2 ANQGSEA. CDR3 amino acids: CSVEDSRSGNTIYF. The CDR3 DNA reads as TGCAGCGTTGAAGATTCGAGGTCTGGAAACACCATATATTTT.

Written as DNA, the CDR3 is TGCAGCGTTGAAGATAGGTGTGATCAGGGTGAAGAGACCCAGTACTTC. It yields the protein CSVEDRCDQGEETQYF. The chain couples TRBV29-1 to TRBJ2-5, with D possibly matching TRBD1 (5 bases). The CDR3 is 16 residues long. In germline, CDR1 is SQVTM, CDR2 ANQGSEA. V lost 0 bases and J 3 bases, leaving 17 bases between the germline ends.

This clonotype was recorded a few times. V gene TRBV4-1 combines with J gene TRBJ2-7; D not certain. The CDR3 totals 14 residues. CDR1 MGHRA and CDR2 YSYEKL come from the germline V gene. V lost 2 bases and J lost 3, with 11 bases in between. The CDR3 DNA reads as TGCGCCAGCAGCCAATACGAGGAACTCTACGAGCAGTACTTC. Its protein is CASSQYEELYEQYF.

This clonotype showed up just a few times. This sequence joins TRBV7-2 and TRBJ1-4; D is possibly TRBD1 (6 bases). Trimming stripped 5 bases from V and 8 bases from J, with 12 bases between. The CDR3 loop spans 13 amino acids. In germline, CDR1 is SGHTA, CDR2 FQGNSA. The CDR3 nucleotides are TGTGCCAGCAGCCTTCTCCAGGGGGAAAAACTGTTTTTT. Its translation: CASSLLQGEKLFF.

This sequence joins TRBV20-1 and TRBJ2-7; D perhaps matches TRBD1 (5 bases). CDR1 and CDR2 from the germline V gene are DFQATT and SNEGSKA (reference sequence). The CDR3 consists of 13 residues. V lost 0 bases and J 10 bases, leaving 16 bases between the germline ends. The CDR3 loop is CSARDSREFLQYF. CDR3 sequence (DNA): TGCAGTGCTAGAGATTCCAGGGAATTTCTTCAGTACTTC.

There are a few counts of this clonotype. The chain couples TRBV6-2 or TRBV6-3 to TRBJ2-7, with TRBD1 matching 7 bases. The V gene end was trimmed by 0 bases and the J gene end by 1 base; junction bases not matched to a gene: 6. The V gene's germline CDR1 is MNHEY and CDR2 SVGEGT. The CDR3 covers 16 residues. The CDR3 loop is CASSYSKGDRSYEQYF. DNA for the CDR3: TGTGCCAGCAGTTACTCGAAGGGGGACAGATCCTACGAGCAGTACTTC.

The chain uses TRBV4-3 and TRBJ1-2; D remains unclear. The CDR3 consists of 14 residues. Trimming left V 0 bases short and J 1 base short, with 6 bases between. The germline V gene has CDR1 LGHNA and CDR2 YSLEER. CDR3 loop: CASSQDGLNYGYTF. The CDR3, as DNA: TGCGCCAGCAGCCAAGATGGACTTAACTATGGCTACACCTTC.

This chain connects TRBV5-1 to TRBJ2-5, with 10 bases aligning to TRBD1. The CDR3 extends over 14 amino acids. Trimming at V came to 4 bases and at J to 3 bases, leaving 3 bases not matched to a gene. Per germline, CDR1 SGHRS and CDR2 YFSETQ. The CDR3 sequence: CASSGGTGEETQYF. CDR3 DNA sequence: TGCGCCAGCAGCGGAGGGACAGGGGAAGAGACCCAGTACTTC.